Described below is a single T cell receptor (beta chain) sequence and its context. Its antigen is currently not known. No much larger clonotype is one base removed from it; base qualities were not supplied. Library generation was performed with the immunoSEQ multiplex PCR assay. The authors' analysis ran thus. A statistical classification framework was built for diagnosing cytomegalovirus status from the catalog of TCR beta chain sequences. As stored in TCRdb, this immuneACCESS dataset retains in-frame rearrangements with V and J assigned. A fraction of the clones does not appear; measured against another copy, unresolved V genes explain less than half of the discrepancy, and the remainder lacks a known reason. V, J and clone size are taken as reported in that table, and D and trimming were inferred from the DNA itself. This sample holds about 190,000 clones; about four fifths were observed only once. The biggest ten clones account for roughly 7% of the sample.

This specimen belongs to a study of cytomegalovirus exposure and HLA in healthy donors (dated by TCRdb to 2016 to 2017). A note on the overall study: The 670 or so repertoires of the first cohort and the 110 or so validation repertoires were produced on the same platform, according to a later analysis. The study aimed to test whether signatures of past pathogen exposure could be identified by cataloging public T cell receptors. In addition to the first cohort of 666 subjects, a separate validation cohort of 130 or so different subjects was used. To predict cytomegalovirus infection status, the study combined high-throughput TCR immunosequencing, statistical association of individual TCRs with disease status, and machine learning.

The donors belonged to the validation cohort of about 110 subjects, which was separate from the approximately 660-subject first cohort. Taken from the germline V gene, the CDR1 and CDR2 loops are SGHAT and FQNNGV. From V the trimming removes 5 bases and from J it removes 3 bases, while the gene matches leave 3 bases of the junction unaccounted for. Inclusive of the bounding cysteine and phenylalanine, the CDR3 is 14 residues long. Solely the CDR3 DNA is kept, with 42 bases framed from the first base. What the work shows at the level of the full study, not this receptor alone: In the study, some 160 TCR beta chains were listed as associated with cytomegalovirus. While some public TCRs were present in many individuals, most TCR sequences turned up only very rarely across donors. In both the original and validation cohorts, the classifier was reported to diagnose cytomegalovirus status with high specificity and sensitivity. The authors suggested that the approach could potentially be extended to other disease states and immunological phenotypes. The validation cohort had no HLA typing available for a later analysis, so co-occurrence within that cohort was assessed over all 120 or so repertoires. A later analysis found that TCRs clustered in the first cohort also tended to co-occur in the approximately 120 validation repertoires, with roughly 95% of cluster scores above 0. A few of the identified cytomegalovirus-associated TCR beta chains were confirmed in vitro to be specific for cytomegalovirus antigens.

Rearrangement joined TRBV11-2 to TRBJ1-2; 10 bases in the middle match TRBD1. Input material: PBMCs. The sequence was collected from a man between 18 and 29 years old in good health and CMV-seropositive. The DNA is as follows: TGTGCCAGCAGCGTGGACAGGGGGGACTATGGCTACACCTTC. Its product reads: CASSVDRGDYGYTF. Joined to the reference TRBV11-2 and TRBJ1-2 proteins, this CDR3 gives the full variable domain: EAGVAQSPRYKIIEKRQSVAFWCNPISGHATLYWYQQILGQGPKLLIQFQNNGVVDDSQLPKDRFSAERLKGVDSTLKIQPAKLEDSAVYLCASSVDRGDYGYTFGSGTRLTVV.